This entry is about one T cell receptor (beta chain). This sample stems from a study of OX40 agonist ivuxolimab in advanced cancers. A history of autoimmune disease or systemic immunosuppression excluded patients. With baseline, cycle 4 day 1, and cycle 7 day 1 as timepoints, blood was sampled. The CDR3 runs to 15 residues. V lost 1 base and J lost 6, with 13 bases in between. Per the germline V gene, CDR1 is SEHNR and CDR2 is FQNEAQ (reference sequence). TCRdb's copy holds only in-frame clones and misses some; the assay was immunoSEQ multiplex PCR. The table has around 45,000 clones, roughly 90% seen once.

Specimen: CD4+ or CD8+ T cells sorted from blood, collected in a trial of the OX40 agonist ivuxolimab. The V gene is TRBV7-9, the J gene TRBJ2-1; D uncertain. This clonotype was obtained from an adult with an advanced solid tumor such as melanoma, head and neck, liver or kidney cancer. The DNA of the CDR3 is TGTGCCAGCAGCTTAGTCCAGGTTGGTTTCAATGAGCAGTTCTTC. Amino acids: CASSLVQVGFNEQFF.